These T cell receptor beta chains were read from a single sample in a study of blood T cell repertoires in COVID-19. Clones were sequenced by immunoSEQ multiplex PCR, and TCRdb holds only the in-frame ones, with some missing. The table records 250,000 to 300,000 clones, around four fifths of them present only once. The sample was peripheral blood. These TCRs come from a man aged 80 or over with acute or convalescent COVID-19. CDR3s include the opening cysteine and the closing phenylalanine or tryptophan.

j_gene	v_gene	CDR3aa
TRBJ1-1	TRBV18	CASSPMEESEAFF
TRBJ2-1	TRBV5-5	CASSWSPSGTQFF
TRBJ1-2	TRBV12-3/TRBV12-4	CASSGTGYGYTF
TRBJ2-3	TRBV4-1	CASRDTSTDTQYF
TRBJ2-1	TRBV30	CAFGTGGFNEQFF
TRBJ1-5	TRBV19	CASRTGFNNQPQHF
TRBJ2-1	TRBV18	CASSPYSAGGPHEQFF
TRBJ2-1	TRBV4-1	CASSQDRGQIYNEQFF
TRBJ2-7	TRBV5-1	CASSWGTNYEQYF
TRBJ2-2	TRBV28	CASSWPSGGLVGELFF
TRBJ1-2	TRBV28	CASSPAGLDGYTF
TRBJ2-5	TRBV10-1	CASSESLPGQGSTQYF
TRBJ2-1	TRBV5-1	CASRDPGLAGSSYNEQFF
TRBJ1-4	TRBV23-1	CASKPGAVEKLFF
TRBJ1-3	TRBV28	CASSFRRGENTIYF
TRBJ1-5	TRBV19	CASSGQGGNQPQHF
TRBJ1-3	TRBV5-1	CASSLNGHSGNTIYF
TRBJ2-7	TRBV6-5	CASSYAGEQYF
TRBJ2-6	TRBV5-4	CASGQWPQSSGANVLTF
TRBJ2-2	TRBV6-2/TRBV6-3	CASSYRAALNTGELFF
TRBJ2-1	TRBV11-2	CASSLIGQGNEQFF
TRBJ2-1	TRBV28	CASSSTTPGDRWVVHEQFF
TRBJ2-7	TRBV12-3/TRBV12-4	CASSKHRYEQYF
TRBJ2-4	TRBV4-1	CASSQDWTPKNIQYF
TRBJ2-3	TRBV6-5	CASSYSYGSTDTQYF
TRBJ1-5	TRBV2	CASRDRGGNQPQHF
TRBJ2-7	TRBV5-1	CASSLQGGIYEQYF
TRBJ2-1	TRBV27	CASSLSPGGRGIGTFLSYNEQFF
TRBJ2-3	TRBV10-3	CAISELAGGLGTDTQYF
TRBJ1-1	TRBV7-8	CASSLRGGTEAFF
TRBJ2-3	TRBV30	CAWLPKNAGSDTQYF
TRBJ2-3	TRBV7-9	CASSLSAVKDTQYF
TRBJ2-5	TRBV7-2	CASSPDRSYQETQYF
TRBJ1-1	TRBV18	CASSPRTGNTEAFF
TRBJ2-1	TRBV3-1/TRBV3-2	CASSQDLGLAGAGEQFF
TRBJ1-5	TRBV30	CAWSVPGQGGQPQHF
TRBJ1-1	TRBV5-1	CASRPWDRDSAFF
TRBJ1-1	TRBV18	CASSPTVGSHNTEAFF
TRBJ2-5	TRBV6-5	CASSYEAGGQTQYF
TRBJ2-3	TRBV24-1	CATSWAGSDTQYF
TRBJ2-2	TRBV9	CASSPGDVAGELFF
TRBJ1-2	TRBV5-1	CASSLGQNYGYTF
TRBJ1-3	TRBV30	CAWKDRLNSGNTIYF
TRBJ2-7	TRBV5-1	CASKLTGLAGNEQYF
TRBJ2-3	TRBV12-5	CASGRITSGSFVTQYF
TRBJ1-1	TRBV6-6	CASSHGTGGETEAFF
TRBJ2-1	TRBV9	CASSVVSGRNEQFF
TRBJ2-3	TRBV27	CASSLSGGGAFTDTQYF